The text below deals with one T cell receptor beta chain. These data belong to a study of human T cells and chemical hapten exposure. Germline V gene lookup returns CDR1 MGHDK and CDR2 SYGVNS. The ends were cut back, 7 bases at V and 1 base at J, with 7 bases in the middle. This CDR3 has 12 residues. TCRdb called the RACE reads again in MiXCR, with one record for every CDR3 protein. The repertoire includes 380,000 or so distinct CDR3 sequences, around 5% of them detected once, and around 8.6% sits in the top ten. Time point specified: pre-sensitization, week 0. This sample's treatment: therapeutic diphenylcyclopropenone sensitization with weekly scalp DPC.

This clonotype originated in a woman between 18 and 29 years old with alopecia areata. Some clones in this sample may be carry-over from other donors' samples. The sample was whole blood, taken in connection with sensitization to the hapten diphenylcyclopropenone (DPC). The chain links TRBV25-1 to TRBJ2-5, with no clear D. CDR3 protein: CASNGIQETQYF. CDR3 coding DNA: TGTGCCAGCAATGGGATCCAAGAGACCCAGTACTTC.